The text below deals with one T cell receptor (beta chain). Germline CDR1 is ENHRY and CDR2 is SYGVKD. The CDR3 consists of 15 residues. The V gene lost 6 bases and the J gene lost 5 bases, with 19 bases spanning the gap. According to the study, TCR beta libraries were built with iRepertoire HTBI primers and CDR3-region Arm-PCR. TCRdb redid the calling of the multiplex PCR reads with MiXCR, one entry per CDR3 protein. The sample lists hundreds of thousands of distinct CDR3 sequences; roughly 17% were seen once. This entry comes from a study of regulatory T cells in long-lasting Graves disease. Documented time point: newly diagnosed GD, antithyroid drugs for less than 3 months. The TCR library was made from RNA extracted from PBMCs. The sample also formed part of further work on T cells in Graves' hyperthyroidism and ophthalmopathy.

This specimen consisted of peripheral blood mononuclear cells (PBMCs), obtained at new diagnosis, from a patient treated with antithyroid drugs. This TCR derives from a man aged 35-49 years with Graves disease. The chain links TRBV10-3 to TRBJ2-5, with D perhaps TRBD2 (5 bases). DNA for the CDR3: TGTGCCATCAGCGGCGGGCCCGGGGTGGTCGAGACCCAGTACTTC. This encodes CAISGGPGVVETQYF.